Each of the 16 T cell receptor beta chains below was sequenced from the same sample in a study of T cell responses to AZD1222 COVID-19 vaccine. Generated by immunoSEQ multiplex PCR, the TCRdb table keeps only in-frame clones and is missing some. In the table there are some 130,000 clones, around 90% of which are singletons. Sequencing was performed on peripheral blood, taken on day 0 of AZD1222 vaccination. Receptor source: an adult in good health.

V is TRBV7-9 and J is TRBJ1-1, with a possible D match to TRBD1 (6 bases). Germline CDR1 SEHNR, CDR2 FQNEAQ (reference sequence). The CDR3 contains 13 residues. V lost 5 bases and J lost 4, with 11 bases in between. CDR3 sequence reads: CASSNRGSTEAFF. The CDR3 DNA sequence: TGTGCCAGCAGCAATAGGGGGAGCACTGAAGCTTTCTTT. Drawing the rest from reference TRBV7-9 and TRBJ1-1, the complete variable domain is DTGVSQNPRHKITKRGQNVTFRCDPISEHNRLYWYRQTLGQGPEFLTYFQNEAQLEKSRLLSDRFSAERPKGSFSTLEIQRTEQGDSAMYLCASSNRGSTEAFFGQGTRLTVV.

This clone was picked up a small number of times. The chain employs TRBV6-6 and TRBJ2-5; 9 bases agree with TRBD1. Germline values: CDR1 MNHNY, CDR2 SVGAGI (reference sequence). V gave up 0 bases and J gave up 5 bases; unmatched junction bases: 1. This CDR3 has 14 amino acids. As DNA, the CDR3 is TGTGCCAGCAGTTACTCCGACAGGGGGGAGACCCAGTACTTC. It is translated as CASSYSDRGETQYF.

The rearrangement uses TRBV7-9 and TRBJ1-3, with D possibly TRBD1 on 6 matching bases. The CDR3 totals 14 residues. Trimming left V 5 bases short and J 4 bases short, with 12 bases between. Germline V gives CDR1 SEHNR, CDR2 FQNEAQ (reference sequence). The CDR3 coding sequence is TGTGCCAGCAGCCGTACGGGGGCAGGAAACACCATATATTTT. Translation: CASSRTGAGNTIYF.

The chain joins TRBV15 to TRBJ1-2; D gene unclear. The V end was cut by 8 bases, the J end by 3 bases, with 19 bases between. The CDR3 totals 15 residues. The V gene's germline CDR1 is LNHNV and CDR2 YYDKDF (reference sequence). The CDR3 protein is CATQARGLNHYGYTF. The CDR3 nucleotides read TGTGCCACCCAAGCCCGTGGATTAAACCACTATGGCTACACCTTC. Complete variable domain (other parts from reference TRBV15 and TRBJ1-2): DAMVIQNPRYQVTQFGKPVTLSCSQTLNHNVMYWYQQKSSQAPKLLFHYYDKDFNNEADTPDNFQSRRPNTSFCFLDIRSPGLGDTAMYLCATQARGLNHYGYTFGSGTRLTVV.

This clone has more than one count but fewer than ten. This chain links TRBV12-3 or TRBV12-4 with TRBJ2-7; the D gene is possibly TRBD1 (6 bases). The CDR3 contains 12 residues. V was cut by 8 bases and J by 4 bases, with 12 bases left in between. The CDR3 DNA reads TGTGCCAGCCGGCAGGGGAAGTACGAGCAGTACTTC. Its protein product is CASRQGKYEQYF.

V usage is TRBV5-4 and J usage is TRBJ2-5; possibly TRBD2 for D (6 bases). The germline V and J ends were trimmed by 4 bases and 2 bases, with 15 bases remaining between them. This CDR3 spans 15 amino acids. CDR1 is SGHNT, CDR2 YYREEE, per germline (reference sequence). CDR3 DNA: TGTGCCAGCAGCCCGGCGGGCAGCGGGCAAGAGACCCAGTACTTC. Translated: CASSPAGSGQETQYF. Based on the CDR3 plus reference TRBV5-4 and TRBJ2-5, the full variable domain is ETGVTQSPTHLIKTRGQQVTLRCSSQSGHNTVSWYQQALGQGPQFIFQYYREEENGRGNFPPRFSGLQFPNYSSELNVNALELDDSALYLCASSPAGSGQETQYFGPGTRLLVL.

This clone was recorded once. This rearrangement joins TRBV7-2 to TRBJ1-5; possibly TRBD1 for D (5 bases). The CDR3 is 16 amino acids. With 4 bases removed from V and 3 bases from J, the gap between germline ends came to 16 bases. The germline V gene encodes CDR1 SGHTA and CDR2 FQGNSA. CDR3 in amino acids: CASSSRPQGTNQPQHF. CDR3 sequence (DNA): TGTGCCAGCAGCTCAAGGCCTCAGGGTACCAATCAGCCCCAGCATTTT.

The chain is built from TRBV5-1 and TRBJ1-1; no clear D. V lost 0 bases and J lost 0, with 12 bases in between. The CDR3 spans 16 residues. Germline V gene lookup returns CDR1 SGHRS and CDR2 YFSETQ. DNA for the CDR3: TGCGCCAGCAGCTTGGACCTCGGGAATCTGAACACTGAAGCTTTCTTT. This translates into CASSLDLGNLNTEAFF.

The gene calls are TRBV2 and TRBJ2-3, with 14 bases matching TRBD2. CDR1 is SNHLY and CDR2 is FYNNEI in the germline V gene. The CDR3 totals 15 residues. The junction had 3 bases not matched to a gene; V was cut back by 6 bases and J by 4 bases. The CDR3 region is CASRGTSGSADTQYF. The CDR3 DNA is TGTGCCAGCAGGGGGACTAGCGGGAGCGCAGATACGCAGTATTTT.

The chain uses TRBV7-2 and TRBJ1-5, with D uncertain. The V end lost 5 bases, the J end lost 7 bases, and 15 bases lay between the germline ends. CDR3 size: 14 residues. Germline CDR1 and CDR2: SGHTA and FQGNSA. The CDR3 DNA reads as TGTGCCAGCAGCCCGGGGTCGGGTCACCAGCCCCAGCATTTT. This codes for CASSPGSGHQPQHF. Based on the CDR3 plus reference TRBV7-2 and TRBJ1-5, the full variable domain is GAGVSQSPSNKVTEKGKDVELRCDPISGHTALYWYRQSLGQGLEFLIYFQGNSAPDKSGLPSDRFSAERTGGSVSTLTIQRTQQEDSAVYLCASSPGSGHQPQHFGDGTRLSIL.

The rearrangement links TRBV11-2 to TRBJ1-2; D might be TRBD1 (6 bases). Germline lookup yields CDR1 SGHAT and CDR2 FQNNGV. Trimming left V 5 bases short and J 2 bases short, with 15 bases between. The CDR3 loop spans 15 amino acids. The CDR3 nucleotides are TGTGCCAGCAGCCCCCAACAGGGAGAAAACTATGGCTACACCTTC. It codes for CASSPQQGENYGYTF.

The DNA of the CDR3 is TGTGCCAGCAGCCAAGAACAGGTCGGAGGAAACACCATATATTTT. This codes for CASSQEQVGGNTIYF. The V gene is TRBV14, the J gene TRBJ1-3, with TRBD1 as a possible D gene (5 bases). This CDR3 has 15 residues. V was trimmed by 0 bases and J by 4 bases, leaving 10 bases between them. The germline gives CDR1 SGHDN, CDR2 FVKESK.

This chain links TRBV6-2 or TRBV6-3 with TRBJ2-2; the D is unclear. The CDR3 is made up of 13 amino acids. The germline gives CDR1 MNHEY, CDR2 SVGEGT. Deletions cut 4 bases from V and 10 bases from J, with 13 bases between. CDR3 in amino acids: CASSLSPKVELFF. CDR3 nucleotide sequence: TGTGCCAGCAGTTTGTCTCCGAAGGTGGAGCTGTTTTTT.

The chain employs TRBV9 and TRBJ1-6, with D maybe TRBD1 (5 bases). Germline CDR1 SGDLS, CDR2 YYNGEE. CDR3 size: 15 residues. V lost 4 bases and J lost 9, with 17 bases in between. The CDR3 region has the DNA TGTGCCAGCAGCCTAGGGTCAGGGTTGGGTTCACCCCTCCACTTT. Protein: CASSLGSGLGSPLHF.

The V call is TRBV9, the J call TRBJ2-7; the D is unclear. Looked up from germline, CDR1 is SGDLS and CDR2 is YYNGEE. V lost 3 bases, J lost 4 bases, and 11 bases lay in between. The length of the CDR3 is 13 residues. The CDR3 DNA reads as TGTGCCAGCAGCGGTAGCCTTGCGTACGAGCAGTACTTC. Amino acids: CASSGSLAYEQYF.

This clone appeared a few times. The J gene is TRBJ1-2, the V gene TRBV5-1; unclear D gene. Trimming took off 9 bases at V and 3 bases at J, with 15 bases between the two ends. The CDR3 runs to 13 residues. Germline CDR1 SGHRS, CDR2 YFSETQ. The CDR3 here is CATLFRADYGYTF. CDR3 coding DNA: TGCGCCACCCTTTTTAGGGCGGACTATGGCTACACCTTC.